What follows is one T cell receptor beta chain and its context. Deletions cut 5 bases from V and 0 bases from J, with 11 bases between. This CDR3 is 15 amino acids long. In germline, CDR1 is SGHTA, CDR2 FQGNSA. The entry originates in a study of blood T cell repertoires in COVID-19. About the research overall: Specimens from acute and convalescent COVID-19 originated in the United States, Italy and Spain. In each case, the material was cDNA or gDNA derived from T cells, B-cell-depleted T cells, or PBMCs.

Per the study methods: Estimation of nucleated cell counts relied on the amplification of reference gene primers. Measured with immunoSEQ multiplex PCR; TCRdb has only the in-frame clones, and not every one. Clone size and V and J calls were adopted from that table, with D and trimming inferred from the DNA. The data hold 60,000 to 90,000 clones, with 75% to 90% observed a single time. The rearrangement uses TRBV7-2 and TRBJ2-1; TRBD1 is a possible D gene (6 bases). Sequencing was carried out using peripheral blood. The source of this sequence is a human donor in a cohort sampled during active COVID-19. The CDR3 DNA follows: TGTGCCAGCAGCCCCGGACAGCTCTCCTACAATGAGCAGTTCTTC. This gives the protein CASSPGQLSYNEQFF.